One and the same sample provided the 23 T cell receptor beta chains below, sequenced in a study of blood T cell repertoires in COVID-19. Here immunoSEQ multiplex PCR was the method, and the copy in TCRdb shows in-frame clones only, minus some. Of more than 95,000 clones listed, approximately 80% are singletons. Sequenced input: peripheral blood. Source of these receptors: a man aged 55 to 70 with acute or convalescent COVID-19.

The chain carries TRBV24-1 and TRBJ2-2, with D possibly matching TRBD1 (6 bases). Germline loops: CDR1 KGHDR, CDR2 SFDVKD. V dropped 5 bases and J dropped 4 bases, with 10 bases sitting between them. The CDR3 spans 14 residues. The CDR3 nucleotides read TGTGCCACCAGTGTAACAGGGTCCACCGGGGAGCTGTTTTTT. It codes for CATSVTGSTGELFF.

This clone was recorded only once. This rearrangement joins TRBV28 to TRBJ2-3; D gene uncertain. Between the trimmed V and J ends, which lost 3 bases and 4 bases, there was a span of 5 bases. The germline CDR1 and CDR2 sequences are MDHEN and SYDVKM. The CDR3 is 12 amino acids. CDR3 coding DNA: TGTGCCAGCAGTTTCTACCCAGATACGCAGTATTTT. Its protein product is CASSFYPDTQYF.

This clone was observed many times. CDR3 region: CASSLLVGGRVDTQYF. The CDR3 nucleotides are TGTGCCAGCAGCTTATTAGTCGGCGGGAGGGTCGATACGCAGTATTTT. The rearrangement joins TRBV5-6 to TRBJ2-3; 9 nucleotides align to TRBD2. J was trimmed by 6 bases and V by 2 bases; bases with no gene match: 10. CDR3 size: 16 residues. CDR1 is SGHDT, CDR2 YYEEEE, per germline.

The V gene is TRBV2, the J gene TRBJ1-1; D is ambiguous. Germline V gene data show CDR1 as SNHLY and CDR2 as FYNNEI. This CDR3 has 12 amino acids. The germline V and J ends were trimmed by 7 bases and 1 base, with 7 bases remaining between them. The CDR3 here is CASTVQNTEAFF. The CDR3 bases are TGTGCCAGCACAGTCCAGAACACTGAAGCTTTCTTT.

The genes are TRBV19 and TRBJ2-1; D ambiguous. The CDR3 spans 16 residues. Germline values: CDR1 LNHDA, CDR2 SQIVND (reference sequence). Trimming took off 3 bases at V and 6 bases at J, with 18 bases between the two ends. In nucleotides, the CDR3 is TGTGCCAGTAGTATGCCCTTTGCCCGGTCGATCAATGAGCAGTTCTTC. Its translation is CASSMPFARSINEQFF.

The rearrangement links TRBV13 to TRBJ2-7; 9 bases align to TRBD1. From germline, CDR1 is PRHDT and CDR2 FYEKMQ (reference sequence). J was trimmed by 9 bases and V by 5 bases; bases with no gene match: 8. The CDR3 has 13 residues. CDR3 amino acids: CASSGGQGGGQYV. In DNA form, the CDR3 reads TGTGCCAGCAGCGGGGGACAGGGTGGCGGGCAGTACGTC.

The chain recombines TRBV20-1 with TRBJ2-3; 8 bases are a match to TRBD2. The CDR3 loop spans 18 amino acids. V shed 3 bases and J 1 base; nucleotides not matched to a gene: 15. The germline V gene has CDR1 DFQATT and CDR2 SNEGSKA (reference sequence). This CDR3 reads CSASTPTASGFGTDTQYF. Written as DNA, the CDR3 is TGCAGTGCTAGTACTCCTACTGCTAGCGGGTTTGGCACAGATACGCAGTATTTT.

This chain uses TRBV3-1 (or the pseudogene TRBV3-2) with TRBJ1-5; possible D gene TRBD1, 6 bases. Between the trimmed V and J ends, which lost 2 bases and 1 base, there was a span of 18 bases. The germline V gene encodes CDR1 LGHDT and CDR2 YNNKEL (reference sequence). CDR3 size: 18 residues. CDR3 region: CASSQSFGGRNSNQPQHF. CDR3 nucleotides: TGTGCCAGCAGCCAAAGCTTCGGGGGGCGAAACAGCAATCAGCCCCAGCATTTT.

The chain links TRBV5-1 to TRBJ1-4; 8 bases agree with TRBD1. Germline V gives CDR1 SGHRS, CDR2 YFSETQ. This CDR3 region has 14 residues. The V and J ends lost 0 bases and 8 bases, in that order; junction bases with no gene match: 3. The CDR3 bases are TGCGCCAGCAGCTTGGCAGGGGGCTTCGAAAAACTGTTTTTT. Its protein is CASSLAGGFEKLFF.

CDR3 DNA sequence: TGTGCCTGGAGTCGCACAGGGAGCTCTGGAAACACCATATATTTT. Translated: CAWSRTGSSGNTIYF. The rearrangement links TRBV30 to TRBJ1-3, with D possibly TRBD1 on 6 matching bases. The CDR3 length is 15 residues. Germline CDR1 and CDR2: GTSNPN and SVGIG (reference sequence). The V end was cut by 2 bases, the J end by 0 bases, with 11 bases between. Supplemented by reference TRBV30 and TRBJ1-3, the full variable domain reads SQTIHQWPATLVQPVGSPLSLECTVEGTSNPNLYWYRQAAGRGLQLLFYSVGIGQISSEVPQNLSASRPQDRQFILSSKKLLLSDSGFYLCAWSRTGSSGNTIYFGEGSWLTVV.

A word on this clone: The sample holds other DNA sequences that translate to the same CDR3. The V and J genes are TRBV29-1 and TRBJ2-7; D gene unclear. The V end lost 3 bases, the J end lost 1 base, and 7 bases lay between the germline ends. Germline V gene lookup returns CDR1 SQVTM and CDR2 ANQGSEA. The CDR3 totals 12 residues. The CDR3 region is CSVESDSYEQYF. As DNA, the CDR3 is TGCAGCGTTGAGAGCGATTCCTACGAGCAGTACTTC.

The gene calls are TRBV6-5 and TRBJ2-3, with 7 bases aligning to TRBD1. After removal of 8 bases from V and 4 bases from J, the junction contained 12 bases not matched to a gene. Germline-derived CDR1 and CDR2 are MNHEY and SVGAGI. This CDR3 spans 15 amino acids. CDR3 sequence: CASSPMTGSPDTQYF. CDR3 coding DNA: TGTGCCAGCTCCCCTATGACAGGGTCCCCAGATACGCAGTATTTT.

The chain uses TRBV5-8 and TRBJ1-5, with D possibly matching TRBD1 (5 bases). V was trimmed by 0 bases and J by 4 bases, leaving 14 bases between them. This CDR3 contains 16 residues. Germline lookup yields CDR1 SGHTS and CDR2 YDEGEE. The CDR3 sequence is CASSLESGSVNQPQHF. CDR3 DNA sequence: TGTGCCAGCAGCTTGGAGTCAGGGTCCGTTAATCAGCCCCAGCATTTT.

The genes are TRBV29-1 and TRBJ2-5; TRBD2 matches at 8 bases. The CDR3 has 13 amino acids. Germline CDR1 SQVTM, CDR2 ANQGSEA. After removal of 8 bases from V and 5 bases from J, the junction contained 10 bases not matched to a gene. DNA of the CDR3: TGCAGCTCATGTTACGCGGGAGGTGAGACCCAGTACTTC. It translates to CSSCYAGGETQYF.

This clone was counted a few times. V and J are TRBV11-3 and TRBJ2-2, with a possible D match to TRBD1 (5 bases). Between the trimmed V and J ends, which lost 8 bases and 9 bases, there was a span of 10 bases. The V gene's germline CDR1 is SGHNT and CDR2 YENEEA. The CDR3 is made up of 11 amino acids. The CDR3: CASSDSRELFF. The CDR3 DNA is TGTGCCAGCTCCGACAGTCGGGAGCTGTTTTTT.

This clone was observed once. V and J are TRBV11-2 and TRBJ1-3; unclear D gene. Trimming removed 2 bases at V and 3 bases at J, with 8 bases between. The CDR3 is 14 amino acids. Germline loops: CDR1 SGHAT, CDR2 FQNNGV. The CDR3 DNA sequence: TGTGCCAGCAGCTTAAGAGGAGTTGGAAACACCATATATTTT. Translating gives CASSLRGVGNTIYF.

This chain uses TRBV4-1 with TRBJ1-6; 10 bases line up with TRBD1. This CDR3 region has 17 residues. Germline CDR1 is MGHRA and CDR2 is YSYEKL. After removal of 1 base from V and 6 bases from J, the junction contained 6 bases not matched to a gene. The CDR3 DNA follows: TGCGCCAGCAGCCAAGCCCCGACAGGGGGCCGTAATTCACCCCTCCACTTT. Protein product: CASSQAPTGGRNSPLHF.

The V and J genes are TRBV2 and TRBJ2-7, with 10 bases lining up with TRBD1. Losses at the gene ends were 4 bases for V and 7 bases for J; bases not matched to a gene: 13. This CDR3 is built from 16 residues. The germline V gene encodes CDR1 SNHLY and CDR2 FYNNEI. The CDR3 nucleotides read TGTGCCAGCAGTGGGAGGGCGGGGACAGGGGCAGTAGAGCAGTACTTC. Its protein product is CASSGRAGTGAVEQYF.

This clone was seen once. The chain combines TRBV7-9 with TRBJ2-1; 7 bases agree with TRBD1. The CDR3 extends over 13 amino acids. Per germline, CDR1 SEHNR and CDR2 FQNEAQ (reference sequence). V lost 5 bases to trimming and J lost 7 bases; unmatched junction nucleotides: 5. CDR3 amino acids: CASSATGVNEQFF. The CDR3, as DNA: TGTGCCAGCAGCGCCACAGGGGTTAATGAGCAGTTCTTC. Full variable domain (outside the CDR3, taken from reference TRBV7-9 and TRBJ2-1): DTGVSQNPRHKITKRGQNVTFRCDPISEHNRLYWYRQTLGQGPEFLTYFQNEAQLEKSRLLSDRFSAERPKGSFSTLEIQRTEQGDSAMYLCASSATGVNEQFFGPGTRLTVL.

The CDR3 nucleotides are TGTGCCAGCAGCCCACAGGGGGCGGAGCAGTACTTC. It yields the protein CASSPQGAEQYF. This rearrangement joins TRBV3-1 (or the pseudogene TRBV3-2) to TRBJ2-7; 9 bases align to TRBD1. Germline V lookup: CDR1 LGHDT, CDR2 YNNKEL (reference sequence). This CDR3 comprises 12 residues. Unmatched junction bases numbered 2, after V lost 4 bases and J lost 7 bases.

This clone was counted a few times. The chain links TRBV5-1 to TRBJ1-2; D is ambiguous. With 0 bases removed from V and 3 bases from J, the gap between germline ends came to 12 bases. The CDR3 has 15 residues. From germline, CDR1 is SGHRS and CDR2 YFSETQ. The DNA for the CDR3 is TGCGCCAGCAGCTTGGGGTATGAGAACCACTATGGCTACACCTTC. Its translation: CASSLGYENHYGYTF.

The chain has TRBV6-1 and TRBJ2-1; 14 positions match TRBD2. This CDR3 region has 17 residues. Germline V CDR1 and CDR2: MNHNS, SASEGT. The junction had 3 bases not matched to a gene; V was cut back by 4 bases and J by 1 base. The CDR3 region has the DNA TGTGCCAGCAGTGGACTAGCGGGAGGGCGGTCCTACAATGAGCAGTTCTTC. The encoded protein is CASSGLAGGRSYNEQFF.

The V gene is TRBV19, the J gene TRBJ1-4; 9 nucleotides agree with TRBD1. The germline V gene encodes CDR1 LNHDA and CDR2 SQIVND (reference sequence). V trimming: 7 bases; J trimming: 5 bases; junction bases outside the gene matches: 8. This CDR3 is built from 15 residues. CDR3 amino acids: CASTTGGVSNEKLFF. DNA for the CDR3: TGTGCCAGTACGACAGGGGGAGTCTCAAATGAAAAACTGTTTTTT.